A selection of T cell receptor beta chains follows, all from one sample in a study of T cells after yellow fever vaccination. TCRdb re-called the 5' RACE reads through MiXCR, storing one row per CDR3 protein. The sample includes a few hundred thousand distinct CDR3 sequences, approximately 12% of them seen just once. The source was CD4+ T cells sorted from PBMCs, collected 15 days after the yellow fever booster vaccination. The receptors were sampled from a man aged 18 to 30 who received the YFV17D yellow fever vaccine. Each CDR3 is given with its conserved first and last residue. D genes are given only for firm matches. Size is stated for part of the rows, as once, few or many counts, or as a class when the clone is expanded.

TRBJ2-3 | TRBV5-1 | TRBD2 | few | TGCGCCAGCAGCCGACGGACTAGCGGGGGGTCTAGCACAGATACGCAGTATTTT | CASSRRTSGGSSTDTQYF
TRBJ1-1 | TRBV5-5 | . | many | TGTGCCAGCAGTAAGAACACTGAAGCTTTCTTT | CASSKNTEAFF
TRBJ2-5 | TRBV20-1 | . | few | TGCAGTGCTCGGGACTCCCGGGGGTTGGAGACCCAGTACTTC | CSARDSRGLETQYF
TRBJ1-1 | TRBV5-6 | . | . | TGTGCCAGCAGCTTTCTGGCTGTGAACACTGAAGCTTTCTTT | CASSFLAVNTEAFF
TRBJ2-3 | TRBV5-6 | . | . | TGTGCCAGCAGCTTGGCCAAGGGGGGAGATACGCAGTATTTT | CASSLAKGGDTQYF
TRBJ2-1 | TRBV5-1 | TRBD2 | . | TGCGCCAGCAGCTTGGCACCCAGCGGGGTTGGTAATGAGCAGTTCTTC | CASSLAPSGVGNEQFF
TRBJ2-2 | TRBV24-1 | TRBD1 | few | TGTGCCACCAGTGATCGGAGACAGGGGCTAAACACCGGGGAGCTGTTTTTT | CATSDRRQGLNTGELFF
TRBJ1-1 | TRBV4-1 | TRBD1 | . | TGCGCCAGCAGCCACCCAGGGGGAGGCTCTGAAGCTTTCTTT | CASSHPGGGSEAFF
TRBJ2-5 | TRBV24-1 | . | . | TGTGCCACCAGTGATACGGGAGAGACCCAGTACTTC | CATSDTGETQYF
TRBJ1-2 | TRBV7-3 | . | few | TGTGCCAGCAGCTTAAGTGGGACGGACTATGGCTACACCTTC | CASSLSGTDYGYTF
TRBJ2-7 | TRBV11-2 | . | few | TGTGCCAGCAGCCCCTTAGGAGCCTTCTACGAGCAGTACTTC | CASSPLGAFYEQYF
TRBJ1-2 | TRBV7-2 | . | few | TGTGCCAGCAGCTTAGAACGACAGGCCTATGGCTACACCTTC | CASSLERQAYGYTF
TRBJ2-3 | TRBV5-1 | . | many | TGCGCCAGCAGCTTGGTCACCCCGGGACCAGATACGCAGTATTTT | CASSLVTPGPDTQYF
TRBJ2-7 | TRBV6-5 | TRBD2 | few | TGTGCCAGCAGTTACCGGGCGGGGGGAACCTCCTACGAGCAGTACTTC | CASSYRAGGTSYEQYF
TRBJ2-1 | TRBV11-2 | . | few | TGTGCCAGCAGCTTCCAAACTGGGGCCAATGAGCAGTTCTTC | CASSFQTGANEQFF
TRBJ2-5 | TRBV7-6 | TRBD2 | . | TGTGCCAGCAGCTTTACAGCGGGGGAGACCCAGTACTTC | CASSFTAGETQYF
TRBJ2-7 | TRBV5-1 | . | few | TGCGCCAGCAGGAGACCGGAAACGGGCGAGCAGTACTTC | CASRRPETGEQYF
TRBJ2-7 | TRBV15 | . | . | TGTGCCACCAGCAGAGGGGGGAGCTCCTACGAGCAGTACTTC | CATSRGGSSYEQYF
TRBJ1-1 | TRBV4-3 | . | . | TGCGCCAGCAGCCAAGATCAGGGAGGGGGCACTGAAGCTTTCTTT | CASSQDQGGGTEAFF
TRBJ2-1 | TRBV2 | TRBD2 | . | TGTGCCAGCAGTCCTCTAGCGGGGGGGCAACGGCAGTTCTTC | CASSPLAGGQRQFF
TRBJ2-5 | TRBV4-2 | TRBD2 | . | TGTGCCAGCAGCCACTCCCCCGGGACTAGCGGGGAGACCCAGTACTTC | CASSHSPGTSGETQYF
TRBJ1-6 | TRBV4-3 | . | many | TGCGCCAGCAGCCAAGATCGACGGAATTCACCCCTCCACTTT | CASSQDRRNSPLHF
TRBJ1-2 | TRBV28 | TRBD1 | once | TGTGCCAGCAGTCCGACTCGCCGGGACAGGGGTAACTATGGCTACACCTTC | CASSPTRRDRGNYGYTF
TRBJ1-3 | TRBV7-2 | . | few | TGTGCCAGCAGCTTAGTTTACGGGGCTGGAAACACCATATATTTT | CASSLVYGAGNTIYF
TRBJ2-2 | TRBV7-3 | . | . | TGTGCCAGCACCGCAGGGCAGGGTTGGGCCGGGGAGCTGTTTTTT | CASTAGQGWAGELFF
TRBJ2-3 | TRBV11-2 | TRBD2 | . | TGTGCCAGCAGCTACTTGCGGGGGACCAGGGATACGCAGTATTTT | CASSYLRGTRDTQYF
TRBJ2-1 | TRBV7-2 | TRBD1 | few | TGTGCCAGCAGCTCCCTAGGGACAGCCGGGTCAAGGGGGCAGTTCTTC | CASSSLGTAGSRGQFF
TRBJ2-5 | TRBV30 | . | many | TGTGCCTGGAGTGTGGGCCTAGGAGAGACCCAGTACTTC | CAWSVGLGETQYF
TRBJ2-1 | TRBV21-1 | . | few | TGTGCCAGCAGCAAAGGGACAGGGGGCGGCGATGAGCAGTTCTTC | CASSKGTGGGDEQFF
TRBJ1-2 | TRBV2 | . | . | TGTGCCAGCAGCCCGGGACGAGGACATGGCTACACCTTC | CASSPGRGHGYTF
TRBJ2-2 | TRBV9 | . | few | TGTGCCAGCCCTCAGGTGGGGGGGAACACCGGGGAGCTGTTTTTT | CASPQVGGNTGELFF
TRBJ1-4 | TRBV11-2 | . | . | TGTGCCAGCAGCTTTTCTGAGGAGGAAAAACTGTTTTTT | CASSFSEEEKLFF
TRBJ2-3 | TRBV20-1 | TRBD2 | . | TGCAGTGCTAATCCTAGCGGGGGGCCCAGCAGCACAGATACGCAGTATTTT | CSANPSGGPSSTDTQYF
TRBJ1-4 | TRBV18 | TRBD1 | . | TGTGCCAGCTCACCTCCGGGACAGCTTAATGAAAAACTGTTTTTT | CASSPPGQLNEKLFF
TRBJ1-5 | TRBV20-1 | . | . | TGCAGTGCTCCACCCGCACAGGGTGGCAATCAGCCCCAGCATTTT | CSAPPAQGGNQPQHF
TRBJ1-6 | TRBV10-3 | . | . | TGTGCCATCAGTGAATCATGGGGAGATAATTCACCCCTCCACTTT | CAISESWGDNSPLHF
TRBJ2-3 | TRBV5-4 | TRBD2 | . | TGTGCCAGCAGCCTTTCGGGGGGACCCACAGATACGCAGTATTTT | CASSLSGGPTDTQYF
TRBJ2-1 | TRBV7-8 | TRBD2 | few | TGTGCCAGCAGCTTAACCCTGACTAGCGGGGCCTACAATGAGCAGTTCTTC | CASSLTLTSGAYNEQFF
TRBJ2-5 | TRBV3-1 | TRBD1 | few | TGTGCCACAGCGGACAGGGTAGGAGAGACCCAGTACTTC | CATADRVGETQYF
TRBJ2-3 | TRBV24-1 | . | few | TGTGCCACCAGTGCCGTGGACGGAACAGATACGCAGTATTTT | CATSAVDGTDTQYF
TRBJ1-2 | TRBV6-5 | TRBD1 | few | TGTGCCAGCGGTGCAGGGGGCTATGGCTACACCTTC | CASGAGGYGYTF
TRBJ1-2 | TRBV7-2 | . | . | TGTGCCAGCAGCTCTGGGAGCGGCTATGGCTACACCTTC | CASSSGSGYGYTF
TRBJ1-6 | TRBV11-2 | . | . | TGTGCCAGCACCGGGGGGGTCCATTCACCCCTCCACTTT | CASTGGVHSPLHF
TRBJ1-2 | TRBV28 | . | many | TGTGCCAGCAGTTCCTCGGGGATTGGGGATGATGGCTACACCTTC | CASSSSGIGDDGYTF
TRBJ2-7 | TRBV5-1 | . | few | TGCGCCAGCAGCTTGGAGACCGAGCAGTACTTC | CASSLETEQYF
TRBJ1-1 | TRBV19 | . | . | TGTGCCAGTAGTATAATCAGGGACACTGAAGCTTTCTTT | CASSIIRDTEAFF
TRBJ1-2 | TRBV18 | . | few | TGTGCCAGCTCGCCTAGTTCCCTCCATGGCTACACCTTC | CASSPSSLHGYTF
TRBJ2-5 | TRBV7-2 | . | few | TGTGCCAGCAGCTTAACCTCAGGGGACGTGGAGACCCAGTACTTC | CASSLTSGDVETQYF
TRBJ2-3 | TRBV6-1 | . | few | TGTGCCAGCAGTGAAGGGGGTAGAGCAGATACGCAGTATTTT | CASSEGGRADTQYF
TRBJ1-1 | TRBV20-1 | TRBD1 | . | TGCAGTGCTAGTCGGGGACAGGGGTACACTGAAGCTTTCTTT | CSASRGQGYTEAFF
TRBJ1-5 | TRBV12-3/TRBV12-4 | . | many | TGTGCCAGCAGTTTCTCACCTGCTTATAGCAATCAGCCCCAGCATTTT | CASSFSPAYSNQPQHF
TRBJ1-1 | TRBV20-1 | . | . | TGCAGTGCGTCGACGGGGAACACTGAAGCTTTCTTT | CSASTGNTEAFF
TRBJ2-2 | TRBV5-4 | TRBD1 | few | TGTGCCAGCAGCCCTCGTCCCGGGACAGGGGACACCGGGGAGCTGTTTTTT | CASSPRPGTGDTGELFF
TRBJ2-2 | TRBV7-6 | TRBD1 | . | TGTGCCAGCACCCAATTTCCCGAGACAGGGTCAGCCGGGGAGCTGTTTTTT | CASTQFPETGSAGELFF
TRBJ2-1 | TRBV7-2 | TRBD2 | few | TGTGCCAGCAGCTCACGGACTAGCGGGGGGGCCTACAATGAGCAGTTCTTC | CASSSRTSGGAYNEQFF